The T cell receptor beta chain described here comes from a study of cytomegalovirus exposure and HLA in healthy donors. Study-wide findings and caveats: Among donors in an Asian-associated ancestry cluster, a later analysis reportedly found fewer N-insertions than the roughly 610-donor mean.

To note about this clone: What it recognizes is unknown.

PCR amplification relied on 60 Vbeta primers (plus 13 Jbeta primers). Generated by immunoSEQ multiplex PCR, the TCRdb table keeps only in-frame clones and is missing some. The data show 90,000 to 110,000 clones, with around 70% seen just once and roughly 3.2% held by the top ten. V was cut by 5 bases and J by 0 bases, with 10 bases left in between. CDR1 is SGHVS and CDR2 is FNYEAQ in the germline V gene. The CDR3 spans 15 residues. The chain recombines TRBV7-6 with TRBJ2-2; possible D gene TRBD2, 6 bases. The clonotype was recovered from a man between 25 and 39 years old in good health and CMV-seronegative. The sample was PBMCs. The CDR3 sequence is CASSRTTANTGELFF. The CDR3, as DNA: TGTGCCAGCAGCCGGACTACTGCGAACACCGGGGAGCTGTTTTTT.